This TCR beta chain was captured by sequencing in a study of CD8+ T cells in alopecia areata. Study summary: Patients remained on tofacitinib for 6 to 18 months and then went 6 months without it. The SALT score measured affected scalp surface percentage in treated patients.

Treatment in this sample: oral pan-JAK inhibitor, 5-10 mg twice daily. Study findings and constraints: Lesional scalp exceeded normal scalp in clonality, especially in alopecia totalis/universalis. Treatment with tofacitinib significantly lowered scalp clonality and reduced expanded CD8+ clones among the top 100.

With regard to this clone: The target antigen is unknown.

The authors extracted RNA and reverse transcribed it into cDNA as the sequencing template. Generated by immunoSEQ multiplex PCR, the TCRdb table keeps only in-frame clones and is missing some. Here the sample spans more than 95,000 clones, around 60% being singletons. The sequence came from a human donor with alopecia areata. The sequencing used CD4+ T cells sorted from blood, collected at week 4, from a patient treated with tofacitinib.

Here the CDR3 reads CASSQAGVGRPNTEAFF. The CDR3 coding sequence is TGCGCCAGCAGCCAAGCCGGTGTGGGACGGCCGAACACTGAAGCTTTCTTT. The chain employs TRBV4-1 and TRBJ1-1, with D possibly TRBD1 on 5 matching bases. The length of the CDR3 is 17 residues. V was shortened by 1 base and J by 1 base, with 16 bases between the two germline ends. CDR1 is MGHRA, CDR2 YSYEKL, per germline.